The following is a T cell receptor (beta chain) sequence with its context. TCRdb's copy holds only in-frame clones and misses some; the assay was immunoSEQ multiplex PCR. The sample yields more than 95,000 clones, around 91% seen once. This record belongs to a study of T cell responses to AZD1222 COVID-19 vaccine. Overall study context: Investigators merged groups given second doses at roughly 4 or roughly 12 weeks.

This sequence was found in an adult in good health. Specimen: peripheral blood, collected on day 0 of AZD1222 vaccination.

Here the CDR3 reads CASSTLQTGSYEQYF. Written as DNA, the CDR3 is TGTGCCAGCTCAACGCTTCAGACGGGGTCCTACGAGCAGTACTTC. The rearrangement uses TRBV18 and TRBJ2-7; D may be TRBD2 (5 bases). Trimming left V 5 bases short and J 1 base short, with 15 bases between. Per the germline V gene, CDR1 is KGHSH and CDR2 is LQKENI. The CDR3 runs 15 residues.